This is a list of T cell receptor beta chains from one sample in a study of blood T cell repertoires in COVID-19. Libraries were prepared by immunoSEQ multiplex PCR; TCRdb keeps only in-frame clonotypes and omits some of them. The sample lists fewer than 350,000 clones, roughly nine tenths occurring once. The sample consisted of peripheral blood. Receptors were obtained from a woman aged 25 to 45 with COVID-19, enrolled during active disease. Each CDR3 is given with its conserved first and last residue. A D gene is named only where the DNA matches it firmly. Size values are once, few and many counts, or a class for expanded clones, and some rows have none.

J	V	D	size	CDR3	DNA
TRBJ1-5	TRBV2	-	-	CASSSNQAGNHQPQHF	TGTGCCAGCAGTTCGAATCAGGCAGGTAACCATCAGCCCCAGCATTTT
TRBJ1-4	TRBV19	TRBD1	-	CASSLSGTGQKLFF	TGTGCCAGTAGTCTGTCCGGGACAGGACAAAAACTGTTTTTT
TRBJ2-3	TRBV6-5	TRBD2	-	CASSTLGTSADTQYF	TGTGCCAGCAGTACTCTGGGGACTAGTGCAGATACGCAGTATTTT
TRBJ2-1	TRBV7-9	-	-	CASSSPWTVKGNEQFF	TGTGCCAGCAGCTCCCCATGGACAGTAAAGGGCAATGAGCAGTTCTTC
TRBJ1-4	TRBV3-1/TRBV3-2	-	-	CASSAAWGGNEKLFF	TGTGCCAGCAGCGCGGCCTGGGGGGGGAATGAAAAACTGTTTTTT
TRBJ2-5	TRBV18	-	-	CASSPPGGQKTQYF	TGTGCCAGCTCTCCGCCGGGGGGCCAAAAGACCCAGTACTTC
TRBJ2-5	TRBV14	TRBD1	once	CASSRPDRYQETQYF	TGTGCCAGCAGCCGACCGGACAGGTACCAAGAGACCCAGTACTTC
TRBJ2-1	TRBV6-1	TRBD2	-	CASSDSGAPYNEQFF	TGTGCCAGCAGTGATAGCGGGGCCCCCTACAATGAGCAGTTCTTC
TRBJ1-1	TRBV6-5	-	-	CASILGGGVTEAFF	TGTGCCAGCATCCTCGGGGGGGGCGTTACTGAAGCTTTCTTT
TRBJ2-2	TRBV20-1	-	-	CSATDSGELFF	TGCAGTGCTACCGATAGCGGGGAGCTGTTTTTT
TRBJ1-5	TRBV15	-	-	CATSRGRPSSQPQHF	TGTGCCACCAGCAGAGGTCGGCCTAGTAGCCAGCCCCAGCATTTT
TRBJ2-2	TRBV15	TRBD2	-	CATSRWGGDAPDGELFF	TGTGCCACCAGCAGGTGGGGGGGGGACGCCCCCGACGGGGAGCTGTTTTTT
TRBJ2-3	TRBV5-6	TRBD2	-	CASSLGAGEYQYF	TGTGCCAGCAGCTTGGGTGCGGGGGAGTATCAGTATTTT
TRBJ2-7	TRBV2	TRBD1	-	CASSGGQGLISYEQYF	TGTGCCAGCAGTGGGGGACAGGGGCTGATATCCTACGAGCAGTACTTC
TRBJ2-5	TRBV11-2	-	-	CASSLVRYQETQYF	TGTGCCAGCAGCTTAGTCCGGTACCAAGAGACCCAGTACTTC
TRBJ1-1	TRBV10-2	-	once	CASSARQVMNTEAFF	TGCGCCAGCAGTGCGCGCCAGGTGATGAACACTGAAGCTTTCTTT
TRBJ1-2	TRBV4-1	-	once	CASSHLSGGRDYGYTF	TGCGCCAGCAGCCACCTGAGCGGGGGCCGGGACTATGGCTACACCTTC
TRBJ2-3	TRBV7-7	-	-	CASSLGGTRTDTQYF	TGTGCCAGCAGCTTAGGAGGTACCCGCACAGATACGCAGTATTTT
TRBJ2-3	TRBV6-4	TRBD2	-	CASRPTGAGGPSDTQYF	TGTGCCAGCAGACCGACCGGCGCGGGGGGGCCCTCAGATACGCAGTATTTT
TRBJ2-7	TRBV7-9	-	-	CASSLFPGDSYEQYF	TGTGCCAGCAGCTTATTTCCCGGGGACTCCTACGAGCAGTACTTC
TRBJ1-5	TRBV13	TRBD1	-	CASSLGQDRDNQPQHF	TGTGCCAGCAGCTTAGGCCAGGACAGGGATAATCAGCCCCAGCATTTT
TRBJ1-3	TRBV11-2	-	-	CASSLFPSSGNTIYF	TGTGCCAGCAGCTTATTCCCGAGCTCTGGAAACACCATATATTTT
TRBJ1-5	TRBV18	TRBD1	-	CASSLGQFNQPQHF	TGTGCCAGCTCATTGGGACAGTTTAATCAGCCCCAGCATTTT
TRBJ1-2	TRBV4-1	-	-	CASSQVTGANGYTF	TGCGCCAGCAGCCAAGTGACTGGGGCCAATGGCTACACCTTC
TRBJ2-5	TRBV28	TRBD2	-	CASSPPSTSGGETQYF	TGTGCCAGCAGTCCTCCATCGACTAGCGGGGGAGAGACCCAGTACTTC
TRBJ1-4	TRBV7-9	TRBD1	-	CASSASGQGAREKLFF	TGTGCCAGCAGCGCAAGTGGACAGGGGGCAAGGGAAAAACTGTTTTTT
TRBJ1-1	TRBV7-9	-	-	CASSQAEAGLEAFF	TGTGCCAGCAGCCAGGCCGAGGCGGGGCTTGAAGCTTTCTTT
TRBJ1-2	TRBV7-8	-	-	CASSLQGRYGYTF	TGTGCCAGCAGCCTCCAGGGAAGGTATGGCTACACCTTC
TRBJ1-6	TRBV4-2	-	-	CASSQDEAGVYSPLHF	TGTGCCAGCAGCCAAGATGAGGCAGGGGTATATTCACCCCTCCACTTT
TRBJ1-5	TRBV19	-	-	CASSLEPETVSTSNQPQHF	TGTGCCAGTAGTCTCGAACCCGAAACAGTCTCCACTAGCAATCAGCCCCAGCATTTT
TRBJ2-7	TRBV27	-	-	CASSLGQRYEQYF	TGTGCCAGCAGTTTAGGACAGAGGTACGAGCAGTACTTC
TRBJ2-7	TRBV6-2/TRBV6-3	TRBD2	-	CASSRTSGGATSMGEQYF	TGTGCCAGCAGCCGGACTAGCGGGGGGGCCACGTCGATGGGCGAGCAGTACTTC
TRBJ2-1	TRBV11-3	-	-	CASSPGYNEQFF	TGTGCCAGCAGCCCCGGGTACAATGAGCAGTTCTTC
TRBJ2-3	TRBV5-1	-	-	CASSLGQVDGDTQYF	TGCGCCAGCAGCTTGGGACAGGTTGATGGAGATACGCAGTATTTT
TRBJ1-4	TRBV2	TRBD1	-	CASSDPTGVNEKLFF	TGTGCCAGCAGTGACCCGACAGGGGTGAATGAAAAACTGTTTTTT
TRBJ2-3	TRBV2	TRBD2	-	CASREWTSNADTQYF	TGTGCCAGCAGGGAGTGGACTAGCAACGCAGATACGCAGTATTTT
TRBJ1-1	TRBV5-1	-	-	CASRPTVNTEAFF	TGCGCCAGCAGGCCGACAGTGAACACTGAAGCTTTCTTT
TRBJ2-7	TRBV6-6	TRBD1	-	CASSYGQGETYEQYF	TGTGCCAGCAGTTACGGACAGGGGGAAACCTACGAGCAGTACTTC
TRBJ1-3	TRBV11-1	-	-	CASSLSSGYTIYF	TGTGCCAGCAGCTTATCGTCCGGGTACACCATATATTTT
TRBJ2-4	TRBV6-5	TRBD2	-	CASIAAGAVGNIQYF	TGTGCCAGCATCGCAGCGGGGGCGGTTGGAAACATTCAGTACTTC
TRBJ1-1	TRBV5-8	TRBD1	few	CAADRGRVTEAFF	TGTGCCGCGGACAGGGGGCGCGTCACTGAAGCTTTCTTT
TRBJ1-5	TRBV9	-	-	CASSARFAQHF	TGTGCCAGCAGCGCTCGGTTTGCCCAGCATTTT
TRBJ2-7	TRBV11-2	TRBD1	once	CASSYLTGDYEQYF	TGTGCCAGCAGCTACCTGACAGGGGACTACGAGCAGTACTTC
TRBJ2-3	TRBV11-2	TRBD2	-	CASSLEGWLAGNPSTDTQYF	TGTGCCAGCAGCTTAGAAGGTTGGCTAGCGGGGAACCCTAGCACAGATACGCAGTATTTT
TRBJ2-1	TRBV9	-	-	CASTAGGLAINEQFF	TGTGCCAGCACCGCCGGGGGGCTAGCAATCAATGAGCAGTTCTTC
TRBJ1-1	TRBV12-3/TRBV12-4	TRBD1	-	CASSTGEDTEAFF	TGTGCCAGCAGCACAGGGGAGGACACTGAAGCTTTCTTT
TRBJ2-7	TRBV2	TRBD1	few	CATYRGREQYF	TGTGCCACCTACAGGGGGCGGGAGCAGTACTTC
TRBJ2-3	TRBV5-4	TRBD2	-	CASSLARAGGITQYF	TGTGCCAGCAGCTTGGCCCGTGCGGGGGGGATTACGCAGTATTTT
TRBJ1-6	TRBV7-9	-	-	CASSSTPGNSPLHF	TGTGCCAGCAGCTCAACTCCAGGAAATTCACCCCTCCACTTT
TRBJ2-3	TRBV5-1	TRBD2	-	CASSPVVAGGADTQYF	TGCGCCAGCAGCCCCGTAGTAGCGGGGGGGGCAGATACGCAGTATTTT
TRBJ2-7	TRBV12-3/TRBV12-4	TRBD2	-	CASSNTRGGEQYF	TGTGCCAGCAGTAATACCCGGGGGGGCGAGCAGTACTTC
TRBJ1-3	TRBV5-1	-	-	CASSPQPGTTGNTIYF	TGCGCCAGCAGCCCCCAGCCCGGGACAACTGGAAACACCATATATTTT
TRBJ2-1	TRBV19	-	-	CASSERVNSYNEQFF	TGTGCCAGTAGTGAGCGGGTCAACTCCTACAATGAGCAGTTCTTC
TRBJ1-6	TRBV6-1	-	-	CASSGLGANYNSPLHF	TGTGCCAGCAGTGGGCTGGGGGCCAACTATAATTCACCCCTCCACTTT